What follows are 8 T cell receptor beta chains derived from one specimen sequenced in a study of blood T cell repertoires in COVID-19. This table comes from immunoSEQ multiplex PCR, and its TCRdb copy is limited to in-frame clones, with some not included. The data contain approximately 92,000 clones, roughly 84% of them singletons. Sequencing was carried out using peripheral blood. These receptors came from a man aged 70-80 years with active or convalescent COVID-19.

The rearrangement joins TRBV15 to TRBJ1-1; no reliable D call. Germline V gene data show CDR1 as LNHNV and CDR2 as YYDKDF (reference sequence). Trimming left V 8 bases short and J 2 bases short, with 12 bases between. There are 13 residues in the CDR3. CDR3 sequence reads: CATASVRNTEAFF. CDR3 DNA: TGTGCCACCGCCTCGGTGCGCAACACTGAAGCTTTCTTT.

This clone has more than one count but fewer than ten. The rearrangement joins TRBV27 to TRBJ2-7, with 13 bases matching TRBD2. CDR1 MNHEY and CDR2 SMNVEV come from the germline V gene (reference sequence). The ends lost 5 bases at V and 2 bases at J; junction bases unmatched: 9. The CDR3 is made up of 17 amino acids. CDR3 sequence: CASSPHTSGGAPYEQYF. The CDR3 DNA reads as TGTGCCAGCAGTCCCCATACTAGCGGGGGGGCCCCCTACGAGCAGTACTTC.

This CDR3 reads CASSSLRDRGRNTIYF. The CDR3 DNA reads TGTGCCAGTAGTTCTCTCCGGGACAGGGGAAGAAACACCATATATTTT. The rearrangement links TRBV19 to TRBJ1-3, with 10 bases identical to TRBD1. Looked up from germline, CDR1 is LNHDA and CDR2 is SQIVND (reference sequence). V lost 5 bases to trimming and J lost 5 bases; unmatched junction nucleotides: 9. CDR3 length equals 16 residues.

This clone showed up just a few times. The CDR3 sequence: CASSIMTGVQETQYF. CDR3 DNA sequence: TGTGCCAGTAGTATAATGACGGGGGTGCAAGAGACCCAGTACTTC. This chain uses TRBV19 with TRBJ2-5; TRBD2 is a possible D gene (6 bases). The CDR3 is made up of 15 amino acids. The V gene's germline CDR1 is LNHDA and CDR2 SQIVND (reference sequence). Trimming removed 2 bases from V and 2 bases from J, with 12 bases in between.

This clone appeared a few times. The chain recombines TRBV5-1 with TRBJ2-2; TRBD1 might be the D (6 bases). This CDR3 spans 15 amino acids. The ends were cut back, 4 bases at V and 4 bases at J, with 14 bases in the middle. CDR1 SGHRS and CDR2 YFSETQ come from the germline V gene. Here the CDR3 reads CASSRYTGSTGELFF. CDR3 DNA sequence: TGCGCCAGCAGCCGCTACACAGGGAGCACCGGGGAGCTGTTTTTT.

This sequence joins TRBV19 and TRBJ2-1; 7 bases match TRBD1. The length of the CDR3 is 18 residues. V lost 4 bases, J lost 7 bases, and 19 bases stayed unmatched. Germline-derived CDR1 and CDR2 are LNHDA and SQIVND (reference sequence). The CDR3 loop is CASSTYSYLTGVGNEQFF. As DNA, the CDR3 is TGTGCCAGTAGTACTTACTCGTATCTAACAGGGGTGGGAAATGAGCAGTTCTTC. Looking up the rest from reference TRBV19 and TRBJ2-1 gives the full variable domain: DGGITQSPKYLFRKEGQNVTLSCEQNLNHDAMYWYRQDPGQGLRLIYYSQIVNDFQKGDIAEGYSVSREKKESFPLTVTSAQKNPTAFYLCASSTYSYLTGVGNEQFFGPGTRLTVL.

The chain has TRBV19 and TRBJ2-6, with 8 bases aligning to TRBD1. The CDR3 runs to 13 residues. J lost 3 bases, V lost 9 bases, and 1 base had no gene match. From germline, CDR1 is LNHDA and CDR2 SQIVND (reference sequence). CDR3 DNA: TGTGCCAGCAGGGGGCTTGGGGCCAACGTCCTGACTTTC. Translating it yields CASRGLGANVLTF.

The J gene is TRBJ1-2, the V gene TRBV12-3 or TRBV12-4, with 7 bases matching TRBD1. The CDR3 extends over 12 amino acids. Losses at the gene ends were 4 bases for V and 8 bases for J; bases not matched to a gene: 4. The DNA for the CDR3 is TGTGCCAGCAGTTCAGGGGGTCGGGGCTACACCTTC. Its protein product is CASSSGGRGYTF.